These 5 T cell receptor beta chains were sequenced from one sample in a study of spatial heterogeneity in lung cancer. Time point: blood at routine non-recurrence follow-up after resection. Each CDR3 protein gets one entry after TCRdb re-called the 5' RACE reads with MiXCR. The sample has under 150,000 distinct CDR3 sequences; more than 10% are singletons. Material: PBMCs, obtained at follow-up. The source is a female donor with early-stage non-small cell lung cancer.

J is TRBJ2-7 and V is TRBV30, with 7 bases matching TRBD1. V lost 4 bases to trimming and J lost 6 bases; unmatched junction nucleotides: 9. CDR3 length equals 13 residues. Germline CDR1 is GTSNPN and CDR2 is SVGIG (reference sequence). The CDR3 protein is CAWTKDRYGEQYF. The CDR3 coding sequence is TGTGCCTGGACCAAGGACAGGTATGGCGAGCAGTACTTC.

V and J are TRBV7-2 and TRBJ1-4; D is unresolved. V was cut by 1 base and J by 0 bases, with 6 bases left in between. Germline CDR1 SGHTA, CDR2 FQGNSA. CDR3 length: 15 residues. CDR3 sequence reads: CASSLGAATNEKLFF. The DNA of the CDR3 is TGTGCCAGCAGCTTAGGGGCGGCAACTAATGAAAAACTGTTTTTT.

This clonotype was seen only a few times. The chain joins TRBV9 to TRBJ2-3; 8 bases are shared with TRBD2. The CDR3 sequence is 15 residues long. V gave up 2 bases and J gave up 6 bases; unmatched junction bases: 8. The germline V gene encodes CDR1 SGDLS and CDR2 YYNGEE. In DNA form, the CDR3 reads TGTGCCAGCAGCGTCGCCACGGGACTAGGGGATACGCAGTATTTT. Protein: CASSVATGLGDTQYF.

The chain links TRBV10-3 to TRBJ2-7; 10 nucleotides match TRBD2. Germline trimming cut 3 bases from V and 0 bases from J; bases unmatched to any gene: 5. The CDR3 has 16 amino acids. CDR1 and CDR2 (germline): ENHRY, SYGVKD. Here the CDR3 DNA reads TGTGCCATCAGTGATACGGGACTAGCGAACTCCTACGAGCAGTACTTC. Residues: CAISDTGLANSYEQYF.

This clonotype was recorded a few times. The V call is TRBV29-1, the J call TRBJ2-7; 7 bases align to TRBD2. Germline V lookup: CDR1 SQVTM, CDR2 ANQGSEA. This CDR3 region has 13 residues. Trimming took 7 bases from V and 6 from J; bases not matched to a gene: 12. The CDR3 DNA follows: TGCAGCGGCCTTGGGCGGGAGCTCGGCGAGCAGTACGTC. Protein: CSGLGRELGEQYV.